Following are 7 T cell receptor beta chains from one sample sequenced in a study of shared clonotypes between healthy human individuals. Clones were sequenced by immunoSEQ multiplex PCR, and TCRdb holds only the in-frame ones, with some missing. The sample has roughly 1,500,000 clones, 98% seen once. Input material: naive CD4+ T cells sorted from blood. Subset in this sample: CD45RA+ positively selected. These receptors all stem from a young man in good health.

The rearrangement uses TRBV6-1 and TRBJ2-1, with D possibly TRBD1 on 5 matching bases. Germline CDR1 reads MNHNS; CDR2 reads SASEGT. Trimming left V 5 bases short and J 8 bases short, with 13 bases between. This CDR3 region has 13 residues. In DNA, the CDR3 is TGTGCCAGCAGTCGCCGGACAATGGATGAGCAGTTCTTC. It translates to CASSRRTMDEQFF.

The chain combines TRBV7-9 with TRBJ1-4; 9 bases align to TRBD1. Germline CDR1 reads SEHNR; CDR2 reads FQNEAQ (reference sequence). With V trimmed by 5 bases and J by 4 bases, 14 bases remained unmatched. This CDR3 contains 18 residues. CDR3 sequence reads: CASSPIVGTGSRNEKLFF. The CDR3, as DNA: TGTGCCAGCAGCCCGATCGTAGGGACAGGGTCCCGTAATGAAAAACTGTTTTTT.

CDR3 sequence reads: CASSYSSGRAGYEQYF. CDR3 nucleotide sequence: TGTGCCAGCAGTTACTCAAGCGGGAGGGCTGGGTACGAGCAGTACTTC. This chain links TRBV6-5 with TRBJ2-7; 10 bases are shared with TRBD2. Germline lookup yields CDR1 MNHEY and CDR2 SVGAGI. With 0 bases clipped from V and 4 bases from J, the junction kept 6 bases outside the gene matches. The CDR3 spans 16 residues.

V usage is TRBV5-1 and J usage is TRBJ1-1; 7 bases line up with TRBD1. Germline V CDR1 and CDR2: SGHRS, YFSETQ. The CDR3 contains 15 residues. V lost 4 bases, J lost 1 base, and 7 bases stayed unmatched. In DNA form, the CDR3 reads TGCGCCAGCAGCCGGGACAGCCATACGAACACTGAAGCTTTCTTT. Encoded protein: CASSRDSHTNTEAFF.

The chain couples TRBV6-5 to TRBJ1-5; 7 nucleotides agree with TRBD1. Trimming removed 6 bases from V and 1 base from J; junction bases left unmatched: 6. The CDR3 extends over 15 amino acids. Germline V CDR1 and CDR2: MNHEY, SVGAGI. The CDR3 here is CASRHRGRSNQPQHF. CDR3 DNA sequence: TGTGCCAGCAGACACAGGGGAAGGAGCAATCAGCCCCAGCATTTT.

This clone has only one observation. The chain recombines TRBV10-2 with TRBJ1-5; the D is unclear. Germline V lookup: CDR1 WSHSY, CDR2 SAAADI. Deletions cut 2 bases from V and 5 bases from J, with 4 bases between. This CDR3 has 12 amino acids. Here the CDR3 DNA reads TGCGCCAGCAGTGAGGGTTATCAGCCCCAGCATTTT. It specifies CASSEGYQPQHF.

The chain joins TRBV10-1 to TRBJ2-3, with D possibly TRBD1 on 6 matching bases. CDR1 and CDR2 from the germline V gene are WNHNN and SYGVQD (reference sequence). Trimming pared 8 bases from V and 2 bases from J, leaving 11 bases between. This CDR3 region has 13 residues. The chain's CDR3 is CASARTVTDTQYF. CDR3 bases: TGCGCCAGCGCCCGGACAGTCACAGATACGCAGTATTTT.